Given below is one T cell receptor beta chain in context. This entry belongs to a study of cytomegalovirus exposure and HLA in healthy donors. Study overall: For the roughly 390 genotyped donors, about 81% fell within the Caucasian-associated ancestry cluster.

The primer mix had 60 Vbeta and 13 Jbeta primers. Sequenced by immunoSEQ multiplex PCR; TCRdb stores in-frame clones only, minus some. The sample holds some 140,000 clones, approximately 85% seen once. What was sequenced was PBMCs. This receptor was identified in a woman aged 25 to 39 in good health and CMV-seropositive.

DNA of the CDR3: TGTGCCAGCAGCTTAGGGGAACAGGCCTATGGCTACACCTTC. It translates to CASSLGEQAYGYTF. The rearrangement uses TRBV7-9 and TRBJ1-2; maybe TRBD1 (5 bases). Germline assignment: CDR1 SEHNR and CDR2 FQNEAQ (reference sequence). CDR3 length: 14 residues. With 1 base removed from V and 4 bases from J, the gap between germline ends came to 10 bases.